This TCR beta chain is from a study of T-cell memory formation after mild COVID-19. In the study overall: Clusters were largely donor specific.

Study results and caveats: Clones contracting over day 15 to 85 were CD4/CD8 balanced, with later expanders leaning CD4+. Confirmation of SARS-CoV-2 specificity was lacking for second-wave clones peaking day 37.

With 7 bases removed from V and 3 bases from J, the gap between germline ends came to 11 bases. Germline values: CDR1 SEHNR, CDR2 FQNEAQ (reference sequence). The CDR3 length is 13 residues. About this clonotype: Its cognate antigen is unknown.

MiXCR, applied by TCRdb to the 5' RACE reads, yields one record per CDR3 protein. In the table there are about 110,000 distinct CDR3 sequences, 15% to 20% of which are singletons. The chain joins TRBV7-9 to TRBJ2-3; possibly TRBD2 for D (6 bases). This clonotype was sampled from a man between 18 and 29 years old who had mild COVID-19 (a few samples of this study predate the infection). Cell type and time point are not known. Sequenced: PBMCs or a T cell subset sorted from them (not recorded which). The CDR3 DNA reads as TGTGCCAGCATAAGGGCGGGGACAGATACGCAGTATTTT. This translates into CASIRAGTDTQYF.